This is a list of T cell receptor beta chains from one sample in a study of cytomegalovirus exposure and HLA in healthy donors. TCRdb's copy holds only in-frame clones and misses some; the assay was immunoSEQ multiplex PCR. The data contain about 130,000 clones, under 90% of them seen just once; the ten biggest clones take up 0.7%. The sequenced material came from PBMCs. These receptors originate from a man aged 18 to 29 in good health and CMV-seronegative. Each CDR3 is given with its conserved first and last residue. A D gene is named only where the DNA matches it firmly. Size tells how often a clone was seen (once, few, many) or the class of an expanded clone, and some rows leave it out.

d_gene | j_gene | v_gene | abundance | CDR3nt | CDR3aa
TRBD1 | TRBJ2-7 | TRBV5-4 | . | TGTGCCAGCAGCCTTCCCAAGACAGGGGCCTTCGAGCAGTACTTC | CASSLPKTGAFEQYF
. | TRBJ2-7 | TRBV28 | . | TGTGCCAGCAGAACGACAGGAGCCTACGAGCAGTACTTC | CASRTTGAYEQYF
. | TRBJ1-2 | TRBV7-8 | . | TGTGCCAGCCGGAAGGACAGCAACTATGGCTACACCTTC | CASRKDSNYGYTF
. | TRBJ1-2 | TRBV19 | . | TGTGCCACCAGGGGCAGTGGACAGTTTTTCTACACCTTC | CATRGSGQFFYTF
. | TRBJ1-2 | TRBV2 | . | TGTGCCAGCAGTGATCTTGTTCCGCGGGGGGCCCACTATGGCTACACCTTC | CASSDLVPRGAHYGYTF
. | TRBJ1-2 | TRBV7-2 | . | TGTGCCAGCAGCCTAGCCCTCGGGACATCGCCTCTGGGCTACACCTTC | CASSLALGTSPLGYTF
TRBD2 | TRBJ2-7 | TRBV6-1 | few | TGTGCCAGCTTCAAGCGGGGGTGGGACGAGCAGCACTTC | CASFKRGWDEQHF
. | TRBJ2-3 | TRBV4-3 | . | TGCGCCAGCAGCCCGGGAAACGGGGGGCGATGGTTAGATACGCAGTATTTT | CASSPGNGGRWLDTQYF
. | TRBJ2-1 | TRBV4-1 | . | TGCGCCAGCAGCCAACCCACAAGGACTCTAAACAATGAGCAGTTCTTC | CASSQPTRTLNNEQFF
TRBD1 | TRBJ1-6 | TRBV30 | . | TGTGCCTGGATAGGGACAGCAGGAAATTCACCCCTCCACTTT | CAWIGTAGNSPLHF
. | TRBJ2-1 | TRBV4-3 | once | TGCGCCAGCAGTCAGCGGAGCTCCTACAATGAGCAGTTCTTC | CASSQRSSYNEQFF
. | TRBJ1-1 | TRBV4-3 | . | TGCGCCAGCAGCGCGGGTCTTTCATCCGCTGAAGCTTTCTTT | CASSAGLSSAEAFF
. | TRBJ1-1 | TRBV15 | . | TGTGCCACCAGCAGGGGGGGGGTCACTGAAGCTTTCTTT | CATSRGGVTEAFF
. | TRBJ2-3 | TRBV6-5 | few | TGTGCCAGCAGTACATCAGATACGCAGTATTTT | CASSTSDTQYF
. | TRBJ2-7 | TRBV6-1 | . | TGTGCCAGCAGAACCGGGACAAAATTCTACGAGCAGTACTTC | CASRTGTKFYEQYF
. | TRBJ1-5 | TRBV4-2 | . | TGTGCCAGCAGCCAAGATGGAGCGAACCAGCATTTT | CASSQDGANQHF
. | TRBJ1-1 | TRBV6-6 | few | TGTGCCAGCAGTTACCGGGATGAAGCTTTCTTT | CASSYRDEAFF
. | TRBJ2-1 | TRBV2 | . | TGTGCCAGCAGTGAAAGGGCGGGACTGGGGGATTACAATGAGCAGTTCTTC | CASSERAGLGDYNEQFF
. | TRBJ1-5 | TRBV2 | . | TGTGCCAGCATTAGAACTCCGGGAAATCAGCCCCAGCATTTT | CASIRTPGNQPQHF
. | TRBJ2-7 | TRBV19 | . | TGTGCCACCCAAAAGACCCGGGGAGACGAGCAGTACTTC | CATQKTRGDEQYF
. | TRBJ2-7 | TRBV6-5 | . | TGTGCCAGCAGCACCTATCGCGGCTCCTACGAGCAGTACTTC | CASSTYRGSYEQYF
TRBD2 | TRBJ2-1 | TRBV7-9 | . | TGTGCCAGCAGCGGGACTAGCGGATACAATGAGCAGTTCTTC | CASSGTSGYNEQFF
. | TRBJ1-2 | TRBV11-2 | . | TGTGCCAGCAGCTTTTTACTATCTCCGAACAGGGCGGGCTACACCTTC | CASSFLLSPNRAGYTF
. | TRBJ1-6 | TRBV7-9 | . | TGTGCCAGCAGCTCCGGGGGTTCCTATAATTCACCCCTCCACTTT | CASSSGGSYNSPLHF
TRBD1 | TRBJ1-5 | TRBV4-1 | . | TGCGCCAGCAGCCAATTTATACCGGGACAGGGCGTGCGTCAAGGGTCGCCCCAGCATTTT | CASSQFIPGQGVRQGSPQHF
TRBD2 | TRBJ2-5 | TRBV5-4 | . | TGTGCCAGCAGCTTGGGTAGCGGGGTCCAAGAGACCCAGTACTTC | CASSLGSGVQETQYF
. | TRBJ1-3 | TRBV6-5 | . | TGTGCCAGCCGCGAAGGGGAAAGCTCTGGAAACACCATATATTTT | CASREGESSGNTIYF
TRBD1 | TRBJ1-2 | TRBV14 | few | TGTGCCAGCAGCCAGAGGTGGGACAGGCAAGATAATGGCTACACCTTC | CASSQRWDRQDNGYTF
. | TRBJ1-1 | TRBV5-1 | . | TGCGCCAGCAGCTTGTCCGGGGGGTTAATCACTGAAGCTTTCTTT | CASSLSGGLITEAFF
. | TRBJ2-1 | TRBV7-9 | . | TGTGCCAGCGGTGGGGAGACCCTCCCCTACAATGAGCAGTTCTTC | CASGGETLPYNEQFF
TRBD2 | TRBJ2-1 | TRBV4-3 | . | TGCGCCAGTACGGCAGGACTAGCGACCTACAATGAGCAGTTCTTC | CASTAGLATYNEQFF
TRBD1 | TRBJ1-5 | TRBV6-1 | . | TGTGCCAGCAGTGAAAGACAGGGAAATAGGTTTAGCAATCAGCCCCAGCATTTT | CASSERQGNRFSNQPQHF
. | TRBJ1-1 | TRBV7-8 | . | TGTGCCAGCAGCGACACGAACACTGAAGCTTTCTTT | CASSDTNTEAFF
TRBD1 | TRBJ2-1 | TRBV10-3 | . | TGTGCCATCAGGGGAGGACAGGGGGTGCGGGATGAGCAGTTCTTC | CAIRGGQGVRDEQFF
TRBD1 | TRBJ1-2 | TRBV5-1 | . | TGCGCCAGCAGCTTGGCTGGGGACAGGGCCGCGGGCTACACCTTC | CASSLAGDRAAGYTF
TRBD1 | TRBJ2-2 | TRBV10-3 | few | TGTGCCATCAGGGGACAGGGAGACACCGGGGAGCTGTTTTTT | CAIRGQGDTGELFF
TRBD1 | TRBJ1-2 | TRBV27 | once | TGTGCCAGCAGACCCCCGGGACAGACTGGCTACACCTTC | CASRPPGQTGYTF
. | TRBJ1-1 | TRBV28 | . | TGTGCCAGCAGTTTTCTTAAGAACACTGAAGCTTTCTTT | CASSFLKNTEAFF
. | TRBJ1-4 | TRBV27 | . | TGTGCCAGCAGTTTTCGGGCCGAGGGGGTTCGGGAAAAACTGTTTTTT | CASSFRAEGVREKLFF
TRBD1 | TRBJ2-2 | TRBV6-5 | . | TGTGCCAGCAGTTACCCGACAGGGGACACCGGGGAGCTGTTTTTT | CASSYPTGDTGELFF
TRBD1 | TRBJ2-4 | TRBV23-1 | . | TGCGCCAGCAGTCAACGGGACAGGGGATCGAACATTCAGTACTTC | CASSQRDRGSNIQYF
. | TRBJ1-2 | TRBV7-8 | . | TGTGCCAGCAGCTCGCCCAACCCTAAAAACTATGGCTACACCTTC | CASSSPNPKNYGYTF
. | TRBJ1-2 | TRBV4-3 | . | TGCGCCAGCAGCCAAGAAACCAGGATTGTATATGGCTACACCTTC | CASSQETRIVYGYTF
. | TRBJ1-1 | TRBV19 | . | TGTGCCAGTAGTTTCCCCTTCCGGGAGACTGAAGCTTTCTTT | CASSFPFRETEAFF
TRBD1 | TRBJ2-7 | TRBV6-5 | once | TGTGCCAGCAGTAAGACAGGGGCCTACGAGCAGTACTTC | CASSKTGAYEQYF
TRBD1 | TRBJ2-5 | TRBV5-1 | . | TGCGCCAGCAGCATATCCCCGGGACAGGTCCAAGAGACCCAGTACTTC | CASSISPGQVQETQYF